Listed here are 8 T cell receptor beta chains from one sample, sequenced in a study of blood T cell repertoires in COVID-19. Some clones are missing from TCRdb's copy, which holds only in-frame ones; the method was immunoSEQ multiplex PCR. The sample has roughly 360,000 clones, 85% to 90% seen once. Sequencing used PBMCs or T cells enriched from blood (not recorded which). These receptors were taken from a woman in her 30s with acute COVID-19.

This chain connects TRBV10-3 to TRBJ2-1; 11 bases match TRBD2. Germline lookup yields CDR1 ENHRY and CDR2 SYGVKD. CDR3 length equals 16 residues. J was trimmed by 4 bases and V by 8 bases; bases with no gene match: 10. The CDR3 here is CAIASSTSGAYNEQFF. DNA for the CDR3: TGTGCCATCGCTTCTTCGACTAGCGGGGCTTACAATGAGCAGTTCTTC.

J is TRBJ2-2 and V is TRBV9; possible D gene TRBD1, 6 bases. Per germline, CDR1 SGDLS and CDR2 YYNGEE. The CDR3 has 14 residues. The ends were cut back, 1 base at V and 3 bases at J, with 7 bases in the middle. The CDR3 region is CASSVKGDTGELFF. CDR3 DNA: TGTGCCAGCAGCGTAAAGGGGGACACCGGGGAGCTGTTTTTT. The whole variable domain, remainder taken from reference TRBV9 and TRBJ2-2, is DSGVTQTPKHLITATGQRVTLRCSPRSGDLSVYWYQQSLDQGLQFLIQYYNGEERAKGNILERFSAQQFPDLHSELNLSSLELGDSALYFCASSVKGDTGELFFGEGSRLTVL.

The chain is built from TRBV7-2 and TRBJ2-5, with D possibly matching TRBD2 (7 bases). Trimming took 5 bases from V and 7 from J, leaving 20 bases between them. Per germline, CDR1 SGHTA and CDR2 FQGNSA. This CDR3 has 15 amino acids. For the CDR3, the DNA is TGTGCCAGCAGCCTAGAGCCCGGGGGGCTCTCGACCCAGTACTTC. Protein: CASSLEPGGLSTQYF.

This clone was recorded once. The chain joins TRBV12-3 or TRBV12-4 to TRBJ1-3, with a weak D call TRBD1 (5 bases). The CDR3 extends over 13 amino acids. The V end was cut by 5 bases, the J end by 7 bases, with 12 bases between. This CDR3 is CASSLGTANTIYF. The CDR3, as DNA: TGTGCCAGCAGTCTCGGGACTGCTAACACCATATATTTT.

This clone was seen only once. The chain recombines TRBV5-1 with TRBJ1-1, with 7 bases matching TRBD1. Looked up from germline, CDR1 is SGHRS and CDR2 is YFSETQ. This CDR3 has 15 amino acids. V gave up 2 bases and J gave up 5 bases; unmatched junction bases: 9. The CDR3 DNA reads as TGCGCCAGCAGCTTTATTTCGAGGGGGCCGACTGAAGCTTTCTTT. It translates to CASSFISRGPTEAFF.

In its sample, this clone was seen once. The chain is built from TRBV21-1 and TRBJ1-6; TRBD1, the table's D call, was not compared with the DNA. TRBV21-1 is designated a pseudogene. CDR3 length equals 23 residues. In DNA form, the CDR3 reads TGTGCCAGCAGTCGCGGTCGAATTCCGTGGCACAGGCTGTATTGGACGATTTTAGCACCCCTCCACTTT. It is translated as CASSRGRIPWHRLYWTILAPLHF.

This chain joins TRBV7-2 and TRBJ2-3; unclear D gene. There are 16 residues in the CDR3. Between the trimmed V and J ends, which lost 1 base and 2 bases, there was a span of 13 bases. CDR1 is SGHTA, CDR2 FQGNSA, per germline. The CDR3 DNA follows: TGTGCCAGCAGCTTAGAGGCCCCGAGGAACACAGATACGCAGTATTTT. This sequence encodes CASSLEAPRNTDTQYF.

This chain links TRBV9 with TRBJ2-7, with a tentative D call TRBD1 (5 bases). The CDR3 covers 14 residues. V dropped 0 bases and J dropped 4 bases, with 11 bases sitting between them. The germline V gene has CDR1 SGDLS and CDR2 YYNGEE. The CDR3 DNA is TGTGCCAGCAGCGTAGTCCCGACAGCGTACGAGCAGTACTTC. Amino acid sequence: CASSVVPTAYEQYF.